The entry below gives a single T cell receptor beta chain sequence along with its context. The antigen is not known. The data are from a study of cytotoxic CD8 clonotypes in ibrutinib-treated CLL. Overall study context: Sample averages reached 250,000 to 300,000 productive templates and 85,000 to 100,000 productive rearrangements.

Sequenced by immunoSEQ multiplex PCR; TCRdb stores in-frame clones only, minus some. Altogether roughly 250,000 clones are present, 70% being singletons, with the ten largest covering just over 15%. Germline lookup yields CDR1 SNHLY and CDR2 FYNNEI. This CDR3 is built from 13 residues. The V gene lost 6 bases and the J gene lost 8 bases, with 13 bases spanning the gap. General study results and limits: Clonality went higher at ibrutinib response and then dropped back toward baseline at progression. The study found public clonotypes uncommon, contracting or stable on treatment.

The sample was PBMCs, taken after 24 months of ibrutinib treatment. The TCR was taken from a human donor with chronic lymphocytic leukemia. The V gene is TRBV2, the J gene TRBJ1-4, with unresolved D. Here the CDR3 DNA reads TGTGCCAGCAGGCCAGGTACGGAAGAAAAACTGTTTTTT. Translation gives CASRPGTEEKLFF.